This is a list of T cell receptor beta chains from one sample in a study of graft-versus-host responses after intestinal transplantation. The data were produced by immunoSEQ multiplex PCR, yet TCRdb's version contains in-frame clones alone and is incomplete. The top ten hold roughly 0.07% of the sample, which has about 97,000 clones, approximately 90% seen once. No antigens are known for them. The sample in question was unstimulated CD8+ T cells sorted from spleen or lymph node cells, obtained before transplant. The receptors stem from a human donor who was the organ donor for an intestinal transplant. CDR3s include the opening cysteine and the closing phenylalanine or tryptophan. The D gene is left open where the match is weak. The size field is filled for only some rows; it gives once, few, many or a size class.

clone_size: once
j_call: TRBJ2-7
d_call: .
v_call: TRBV11-1
cdr3_nt: TGTGCCAGCAGCTTACAAAACTCCTACGAGCAGTACTTC
cdr3_aa: CASSLQNSYEQYF

clone_size: .
j_call: TRBJ2-7
d_call: TRBD1
v_call: TRBV2
cdr3_nt: TGTGCCAGCAGGGGGACAGAGTTTTTAACGGCCTACGAGCAGTACTTC
cdr3_aa: CASRGTEFLTAYEQYF

clone_size: .
j_call: TRBJ1-1
d_call: .
v_call: TRBV7-3
cdr3_nt: TGTGCCAGCAGCCCCGGGGGTGGGTACACTGAAGCTTTCTTT
cdr3_aa: CASSPGGGYTEAFF

clone_size: .
j_call: TRBJ2-2
d_call: .
v_call: TRBV10-1
cdr3_nt: TGCGCCAGCAGCCTCACCTCTACTAGGACCGGGGAGCTGTTTTTT
cdr3_aa: CASSLTSTRTGELFF

clone_size: .
j_call: TRBJ2-1
d_call: .
v_call: TRBV27
cdr3_nt: TGTGCCAGCAGTTTAATCAAGAATGGCGGGTCCTACAATGAGCAGTTCTTC
cdr3_aa: CASSLIKNGGSYNEQFF

clone_size: .
j_call: TRBJ2-7
d_call: .
v_call: TRBV29-1
cdr3_nt: TGCAGCGTAGCGGACTCAAACCTCTACGAGCAGTACTTC
cdr3_aa: CSVADSNLYEQYF

clone_size: .
j_call: TRBJ1-4
d_call: TRBD1
v_call: TRBV9
cdr3_nt: TGTGCCAGCAGCGAGGACCGGGACAGCGATTCCCAATTTTTT
cdr3_aa: CASSEDRDSDSQFF

clone_size: .
j_call: TRBJ1-1
d_call: .
v_call: TRBV5-6
cdr3_nt: TGTGCCAGCAGTCTTCGACAGGAACCGAACACTGAAGCTTTCTTT
cdr3_aa: CASSLRQEPNTEAFF

clone_size: .
j_call: TRBJ2-7
d_call: .
v_call: TRBV27
cdr3_nt: TGTGCCAGCAGTTTAAGGTATTGGAACAACCACTACTCCTACGAGCAGTACTTC
cdr3_aa: CASSLRYWNNHYSYEQYF

clone_size: .
j_call: TRBJ2-1
d_call: TRBD2
v_call: TRBV27
cdr3_nt: TGTGCCAGCACCTCTGCGGGGGGGCCGTACAATGAGCAGTTCTTC
cdr3_aa: CASTSAGGPYNEQFF

clone_size: few
j_call: TRBJ1-5
d_call: TRBD1
v_call: TRBV5-1
cdr3_nt: TGCGCCAGCAGCTTGGGACAGGGTCAGCCCCAGCATTTT
cdr3_aa: CASSLGQGQPQHF

clone_size: .
j_call: TRBJ2-5
d_call: .
v_call: TRBV13
cdr3_nt: TGTGCCAGCAGCCCGACTAGGGATCTGCAGGAGACCCAGTACTTC
cdr3_aa: CASSPTRDLQETQYF

clone_size: .
j_call: TRBJ2-3
d_call: TRBD2
v_call: TRBV9
cdr3_nt: TGTGCCAGCAGCGTAGCCCTAGCGGGAGGAGTCGAAGATACGCAGTATTTT
cdr3_aa: CASSVALAGGVEDTQYF

clone_size: .
j_call: TRBJ2-5
d_call: .
v_call: TRBV5-1
cdr3_nt: TGCGCCAGCAGCTTGTCACTAGCTAACCAAGAGACCCAGTACTTC
cdr3_aa: CASSLSLANQETQYF

clone_size: .
j_call: TRBJ2-7
d_call: .
v_call: TRBV19
cdr3_nt: TGTGCCAGTAGTATAGATTACGGTATCCCTTACGAGCAGTACTTC
cdr3_aa: CASSIDYGIPYEQYF

clone_size: .
j_call: TRBJ2-1
d_call: TRBD2
v_call: TRBV7-6
cdr3_nt: TGTGCCAGCAGCTTTAACCTGGCTAGCGGGGGGGCCCTAAATGAGCAGTTCTTC
cdr3_aa: CASSFNLASGGALNEQFF

clone_size: .
j_call: TRBJ1-2
d_call: .
v_call: TRBV10-3
cdr3_nt: TGTGCCATCAGTGGGGACACAAGTTGGGGCTACACCTTC
cdr3_aa: CAISGDTSWGYTF

clone_size: .
j_call: TRBJ2-1
d_call: .
v_call: TRBV27
cdr3_nt: TGTGCAGGGGGGGGAAGCTCCTACAATGAGCAGTTCTTC
cdr3_aa: CAGGGSSYNEQFF

clone_size: few
j_call: TRBJ2-7
d_call: TRBD1
v_call: TRBV6-1
cdr3_nt: TGTGCCAGCAGTGACACAGGGGGCTCCTACGAGCAGTACTTC
cdr3_aa: CASSDTGGSYEQYF

clone_size: .
j_call: TRBJ2-1
d_call: TRBD2
v_call: TRBV4-1
cdr3_nt: TGCGCCAGCAGCTCCTTTTGGACTAGCTTGGTATACAATGAGCAGTTCTTC
cdr3_aa: CASSSFWTSLVYNEQFF